This T cell receptor (beta chain) was recovered during a study of control samples from healthy donors and cancer patients. The data were produced by immunoSEQ multiplex PCR, yet TCRdb's version contains in-frame clones alone and is incomplete. The repertoire holds 170,000 or so clones, about nine tenths seen once, with around 2.2% in the top ten. Germline CDR1 reads LNHDA; CDR2 reads SQIVND (reference sequence). V lost 3 bases to trimming and J lost 12 bases, with 29 bases between them. This CDR3 region has 17 residues. Input material: blood. The receptor's source is a woman aged 40 to 50 in good health. The chain is built from TRBV19 and TRBJ1-2; D is possibly TRBD1 (5 bases). The CDR3: CASSMGPFPPGHPSHTF. DNA for the CDR3: TGTGCCAGTAGTATGGGACCTTTCCCCCCAGGTCATCCGTCCCACACCTTC.